These 30 T cell receptor beta chains were sequenced from one sample in a study of blood T cell repertoires in COVID-19. Sequenced by immunoSEQ multiplex PCR; TCRdb stores in-frame clones only, minus some. The sample includes approximately 150,000 clones, 75% to 90% of them seen just once. Sequenced sample: peripheral blood. Receptor source: a man aged 18-30 years with COVID-19, enrolled during active disease.

The chain carries TRBV27 and TRBJ1-6, with 9 positions matching TRBD1. The CDR3 runs to 18 residues. Germline values: CDR1 MNHEY, CDR2 SMNVEV (reference sequence). After removal of 2 bases from V and 7 bases from J, the junction contained 12 bases not matched to a gene. CDR3 region: CASSLRPSGQGRNSPLHF. In DNA, the CDR3 is TGTGCCAGCAGTTTACGGCCCTCAGGACAGGGGCGAAATTCACCCCTCCACTTT.

The rearrangement uses TRBV3-1 (or the pseudogene TRBV3-2) and TRBJ2-7; 8 bases fit TRBD2. The J segment lost 2 bases and the V segment lost 1 base, leaving 19 bases of the junction unmatched. Per germline, CDR1 LGHDT and CDR2 YNNKEL (reference sequence). The CDR3 has 20 amino acids. The CDR3 DNA is TGTGCCAGCAGCCAAGTACATCCATCGGGGCTAGCGGGCATAGCCTACGAGCAGTACTTC. This gives the protein CASSQVHPSGLAGIAYEQYF.

The J gene is TRBJ2-1, the V gene TRBV18, with 8 bases lining up with TRBD1. The V segment lost 2 bases and the J segment 2 bases; nucleotides outside the gene matches: 14. Germline assignment: CDR1 KGHSH and CDR2 LQKENI. The CDR3 totals 19 residues. CDR3 protein: CASSPGQSYSGGTYNEQFF. Here the CDR3 DNA reads TGTGCCAGCTCACCAGGGCAGAGCTACTCAGGGGGCACCTACAATGAGCAGTTCTTC.

The CDR3 loop is CASSAWTGLNTEAFF. Written as DNA, the CDR3 is TGTGCCAGCAGCGCGTGGACAGGATTGAACACTGAAGCTTTCTTT. This chain joins TRBV9 and TRBJ1-1; the match to TRBD1 covers 7 bases. V dropped 3 bases and J dropped 0; count of bases not matched to a gene: 5. Looked up from germline, CDR1 is SGDLS and CDR2 is YYNGEE. The CDR3 consists of 15 residues.

The V and J genes are TRBV28 and TRBJ2-3; perhaps TRBD1 as D (5 bases). The CDR3 runs 12 residues. The germline V gene encodes CDR1 MDHEN and CDR2 SYDVKM. The ends were cut back, 8 bases at V and 2 bases at J, with 8 bases in the middle. The CDR3 DNA reads TGTGCCAGCGACAGCAACACAGATACGCAGTATTTT. Translated: CASDSNTDTQYF.

The J gene is TRBJ1-2, the V gene TRBV5-1, with D perhaps matching TRBD1 (6 bases). There are 14 residues in the CDR3. V lost 3 bases and J 6 bases, leaving 15 bases between the germline ends. Looked up from germline, CDR1 is SGHRS and CDR2 is YFSETQ. The CDR3 loop is CASSSADSTDGYTF. CDR3 in DNA: TGCGCCAGCAGCTCCGCGGACAGCACCGATGGCTACACCTTC.

CDR3 loop: CASSHEWSDNSPLHF. CDR3 sequence (DNA): TGCGCCAGCAGCCATGAGTGGTCCGATAATTCACCCCTCCACTTT. The V gene is TRBV4-3, the J gene TRBJ1-6; unclear D gene. Per germline, CDR1 LGHNA and CDR2 YSLEER. Between the trimmed V and J ends, which lost 3 bases and 5 bases, there was a span of 11 bases. This CDR3 comprises 15 residues.

The chain employs TRBV28 and TRBJ1-2; TRBD1 matches at 8 bases. CDR3 size: 14 residues. From germline, CDR1 is MDHEN and CDR2 SYDVKM. With V trimmed by 6 bases and J by 4 bases, 7 bases remained unmatched. CDR3 region: CASRTTGVPYGYTF. DNA for the CDR3: TGTGCCAGCAGGACGACAGGGGTCCCCTATGGCTACACCTTC.

The chain has TRBV7-8 and TRBJ2-7; 16 nucleotides line up with TRBD2. V lost 5 bases and J lost 4; bases outside the gene matches: 5. Germline CDR1 is SGHVS and CDR2 is FQNEAQ. This CDR3 has 16 residues. Written as DNA, the CDR3 is TGTGCCAGCAGCCTGGGACTAGCGGGAGGGTCTTACGAGCAGTACTTC. Its protein is CASSLGLAGGSYEQYF.

The CDR3 region is CASSPRTGVTGELFF. Here the CDR3 DNA reads TGTGCCAGCTCACCACGCACGGGGGTCACCGGGGAGCTGTTTTTT. The chain has TRBV18 and TRBJ2-2; weak D call: TRBD2 (6 bases). CDR1 and CDR2 from the germline V gene are KGHSH and LQKENI. This CDR3 contains 15 residues. Trimming shortened V by 1 base and J by 4 bases, and 10 bases separated the two germline ends.

This chain joins TRBV10-3 and TRBJ2-3; a possible D gene is TRBD1 (6 bases). The CDR3 sequence is 13 residues long. From germline, CDR1 is ENHRY and CDR2 SYGVKD. The germline V and J ends were trimmed by 10 bases and 2 bases, with 13 bases remaining between them. The CDR3: CASTNRVTDTQYF. The CDR3 nucleotides read TGTGCCAGCACTAACAGGGTCACAGATACGCAGTATTTT.

This chain joins TRBV29-1 and TRBJ1-1; no reliable D call. This CDR3 region has 14 residues. Germline V gene sequence: CDR1 SQVTM, CDR2 ANQGSEA. Deletions cut 4 bases from V and 3 bases from J, with 15 bases between. CDR3 DNA sequence: TGCAGCGTTGGTATGAGACTAAGGGACACTGAAGCTTTCTTT. Translating it yields CSVGMRLRDTEAFF.

V and J are TRBV6-4 and TRBJ2-1; 9 bases are a match to TRBD1. This CDR3 spans 15 amino acids. V lost 4 bases, J lost 6 bases, and 7 bases stayed unmatched. Germline loops: CDR1 MRHNA, CDR2 SNTAGT. CDR3 amino acids: CASSAGGQGRNEQFF. The CDR3 DNA is TGTGCCAGCAGTGCGGGGGGACAGGGTCGCAATGAGCAGTTCTTC.

The chain carries TRBV28 and TRBJ1-6; 7 bases agree with TRBD1. Germline CDR1 is MDHEN and CDR2 is SYDVKM. The CDR3 runs to 15 residues. The V gene end was trimmed by 7 bases and the J gene end by 14 bases; junction bases not matched to a gene: 17. This CDR3 reads CASKPPTGSSVALHF. CDR3 DNA sequence: TGTGCCAGCAAGCCACCGACAGGGTCCTCCGTTGCCCTCCACTTT. The complete variable domain, with remaining parts taken from reference TRBV28 and TRBJ1-6, reads DVKVTQSSRYLVKRTGEKVFLECVQDMDHENMFWYRQDPGLGLRLIYFSYDVKMKEKGDIPEGYSVSREKKERFSLILESASTNQTSMYLCASKPPTGSSVALHFGNGTRLTVT.

CDR3: CASLVGITSGWDEQFF. As DNA, the CDR3 is TGTGCCAGCCTTGTGGGTATTACTAGCGGGTGGGATGAGCAGTTCTTC. V is TRBV28 and J is TRBJ2-1; 9 positions agree with TRBD2. CDR1 is MDHEN and CDR2 is SYDVKM in the germline V gene. The CDR3 covers 16 residues. After removal of 8 bases from V and 8 bases from J, the junction contained 16 bases not matched to a gene. The whole variable domain, filled in from reference TRBV28 and TRBJ2-1, reads DVKVTQSSRYLVKRTGEKVFLECVQDMDHENMFWYRQDPGLGLRLIYFSYDVKMKEKGDIPEGYSVSREKKERFSLILESASTNQTSMYLCASLVGITSGWDEQFFGPGTRLTVL.

Worth noting for this clone: Other DNA sequences in this sample translate to the same CDR3. The rearrangement joins TRBV13 to TRBJ2-1, with a possible D match to TRBD2 (6 bases). Germline V lookup: CDR1 PRHDT, CDR2 FYEKMQ (reference sequence). Trimming took 0 bases from V and 10 from J, leaving 7 bases between them. This CDR3 is 12 amino acids long. CDR3 residues: CASSLGRGEQFF. In DNA form, the CDR3 reads TGTGCCAGCAGCTTAGGGCGGGGAGAGCAGTTCTTC.

This clone came up a few times. The V and J genes are TRBV28 and TRBJ1-3, with D hard to call. The germline gives CDR1 MDHEN, CDR2 SYDVKM. The V and J ends lost 5 bases and 3 bases respectively, with 14 bases between them. This CDR3 has 15 amino acids. CDR3 sequence (DNA): TGTGCCAGCAGTCTCTCCCCATCCAGTGGAAACACCATATATTTT. It translates to CASSLSPSSGNTIYF. The complete variable domain, with remaining parts taken from reference TRBV28 and TRBJ1-3, reads DVKVTQSSRYLVKRTGEKVFLECVQDMDHENMFWYRQDPGLGLRLIYFSYDVKMKEKGDIPEGYSVSREKKERFSLILESASTNQTSMYLCASSLSPSSGNTIYFGEGSWLTVV.

This clone was seen a single time. The V and J genes are TRBV7-2 and TRBJ1-4; possibly TRBD1 for D (5 bases). With 1 base removed from V and 2 bases from J, the gap between germline ends came to 8 bases. The CDR3 length is 15 residues. CDR1 is SGHTA and CDR2 is FQGNSA in the germline V gene. CDR3 in DNA: TGTGCCAGCAGCTTAGTAGGGGCCACTAATGAAAAACTGTTTTTT. Protein sequence: CASSLVGATNEKLFF.

The chain links TRBV7-6 to TRBJ1-3; 7 bases align to TRBD1. Germline trimming cut 4 bases from V and 3 bases from J; bases unmatched to any gene: 6. This CDR3 is 15 amino acids long. Germline V gene sequence: CDR1 SGHVS, CDR2 FNYEAQ. For the CDR3, the DNA is TGTGCCAGCAGCTATGGGACAGACTTTGGAAACACCATATATTTT. This codes for CASSYGTDFGNTIYF.

The rearrangement joins TRBV5-5 to TRBJ2-3; D perhaps matches TRBD1 (6 bases). Germline CDR1 reads SGHKS; CDR2 reads YYEKEE (reference sequence). This CDR3 contains 14 residues. Trimming removed 6 bases from V and 0 bases from J, with 11 bases in between. This CDR3 reads CASNRQASTDTQYF. As DNA, the CDR3 is TGTGCCAGCAACCGACAGGCTAGCACAGATACGCAGTATTTT.

The rearrangement uses TRBV6-5 and TRBJ1-2; 9 nucleotides match TRBD1. The CDR3 has 14 amino acids. In germline, CDR1 is MNHEY, CDR2 SVGAGI. V trimming: 7 bases; J trimming: 6 bases; junction bases outside the gene matches: 9. CDR3 amino acids: CASTLTGGVDGYTF. In DNA, the CDR3 is TGTGCCAGCACCCTGACAGGGGGAGTAGATGGCTACACCTTC.

The chain recombines TRBV28 with TRBJ2-1, with 11 bases fitting TRBD1. V trimming: 1 base; J trimming: 5 bases; junction bases outside the gene matches: 7. Germline V CDR1 and CDR2: MDHEN, SYDVKM. The CDR3 has 17 amino acids. The DNA of the CDR3 is TGTGCCAGCAGTTTATTAGGCCGGGACAGGGGGAACAATGAGCAGTTCTTC. Its protein product is CASSLLGRDRGNNEQFF.

CDR3 sequence reads: CASSLAPGYEGYTF. The CDR3 nucleotides are TGTGCCAGCAGCTTAGCGCCAGGGTATGAAGGCTACACCTTC. The chain recombines TRBV7-9 with TRBJ1-2; D may be TRBD1 (5 bases). Germline-derived CDR1 and CDR2 are SEHNR and FQNEAQ (reference sequence). CDR3 length: 14 amino acids. With 0 bases removed from V and 8 bases from J, the gap between germline ends came to 13 bases.

The CDR3 DNA sequence: TGTGCCAGCAGTGATAGTCCGGGAAGGGAGACCCAGTACTTC. Its translation: CASSDSPGRETQYF. The genes are TRBV6-1 and TRBJ2-5; D perhaps matches TRBD2 (5 bases). Germline V gives CDR1 MNHNS, CDR2 SASEGT. The CDR3 has 14 amino acids. V lost 3 bases and J lost 5, with 13 bases in between.

The CDR3 sequence is CASSPEVAGYNEQFF. DNA of the CDR3: TGCGCCAGCAGCCCCGAGGTAGCGGGCTACAATGAGCAGTTCTTC. J is TRBJ2-1 and V is TRBV5-1; 7 bases agree with TRBD2. Losses at the gene ends were 4 bases for V and 3 bases for J; bases not matched to a gene: 7. The CDR3 runs 15 residues. Per germline, CDR1 SGHRS and CDR2 YFSETQ. The full variable domain, completed using reference TRBV5-1 and TRBJ2-1, is KAGVTQTPRYLIKTRGQQVTLSCSPISGHRSVSWYQQTPGQGLQFLFEYFSETQRNKGNFPGRFSGRQFSNSRSEMNVSTLELGDSALYLCASSPEVAGYNEQFFGPGTRLTVL.

The V and J genes are TRBV18 and TRBJ2-7; D perhaps matches TRBD2 (5 bases). Trimming stripped 2 bases from V and 6 bases from J, with 14 bases between. CDR3 size: 14 residues. In germline, CDR1 is KGHSH, CDR2 LQKENI. CDR3 protein: CASSPSISVREQYF. In nucleotides, the CDR3 is TGTGCCAGCTCACCAAGTATTAGCGTTCGCGAGCAGTACTTC. Full variable domain (remainder filled in from reference TRBV18 and TRBJ2-7): NAGVMQNPRHLVRRRGQEARLRCSPMKGHSHVYWYRQLPEEGLKFMVYLQKENIIDESGMPKERFSAEFPKEGPSILRIQQVVRGDSAAYFCASSPSISVREQYFGPGTRLTVT.

The chain is built from TRBV12-3 or TRBV12-4 and TRBJ2-3; D is uncertain. CDR3 length: 13 residues. The V gene lost 2 bases and the J gene lost 6 bases, with 9 bases spanning the gap. The CDR3 nucleotides are TGTGCCAGCAGTTTAATCGCGGCGGATACGCAGTATTTT. This gives the protein CASSLIAADTQYF.

This clone occurred once. V usage is TRBV7-6 and J usage is TRBJ2-7; 8 nucleotides agree with TRBD2. The CDR3 totals 15 residues. With V trimmed by 5 bases and J by 3 bases, 9 bases remained unmatched. Germline-derived CDR1 and CDR2 are SGHVS and FNYEAQ. CDR3 DNA: TGTGCCAGCAGCCCACTAGCGGACAGTAGCTACGAGCAGTACTTC. It specifies CASSPLADSSYEQYF. Filled out from reference TRBV7-6 and TRBJ2-7, the complete variable domain reads GAGVSQSPRYKVTKRGQDVALRCDPISGHVSLYWYRQALGQGPEFLTYFNYEAQQDKSGLPNDRFSAERPEGSISTLTIQRTEQRDSAMYRCASSPLADSSYEQYFGPGTRLTVT.

V gene TRBV28 combines with J gene TRBJ2-3, with 7 nucleotides matching TRBD1. Germline V gene data show CDR1 as MDHEN and CDR2 as SYDVKM. The CDR3 runs to 14 residues. V lost 3 bases, J lost 2 bases, and 2 bases stayed unmatched. CDR3 in amino acids: CASSLTGSTDTQYF. The CDR3 DNA reads as TGTGCCAGCAGTTTGACAGGGTCCACAGATACGCAGTATTTT.

J is TRBJ2-7 and V is TRBV28; TRBD1 matches at 7 bases. The CDR3 is 15 amino acids. V shed 6 bases and J 3 bases; nucleotides not matched to a gene: 11. CDR1 and CDR2 (germline): MDHEN, SYDVKM. CDR3 in DNA: TGTGCCAGCAGAACCGACAGGGCTCCACACTACGAGCAGTACTTC. Its translation: CASRTDRAPHYEQYF. The whole variable domain, remainder taken from reference TRBV28 and TRBJ2-7, is DVKVTQSSRYLVKRTGEKVFLECVQDMDHENMFWYRQDPGLGLRLIYFSYDVKMKEKGDIPEGYSVSREKKERFSLILESASTNQTSMYLCASRTDRAPHYEQYFGPGTRLTVT.